These 20 T cell receptor beta chains came from one sample sequenced in a study of CD8 T cells in Susac syndrome (dated by TCRdb to between 2018 and 2021). Library generation was performed with the immunoSEQ multiplex PCR assay. RNA was extracted using the RNeasy kit, and roughly 0.5 to 1 microgram was reverse transcribed with random hexamers. Clones were called with MiXCR by TCRdb after fastp trimmed the public reads at Q25, and only in-frame beta chains were retained. When rows share a CDR3 protein, they turn into one entry using the most common DNA and genes. For this sample there are approximately 300,000 distinct CDR3 sequences; 85% appear just once. Roughly 0.21% of the sample comes from the top ten. The sequencing sample was made of CD8+ T cells from PBMCs. These TCRs come from a human donor with multiple sclerosis.

This chain connects TRBV5-6 to TRBJ2-7; weak D call: TRBD1 (6 bases). The V and J ends lost 0 bases and 2 bases respectively, with 12 bases between them. Germline assignment: CDR1 SGHDT and CDR2 YYEEEE. The CDR3 spans 15 residues. CDR3: CASSLAGTTTYEQYF. As DNA, the CDR3 is TGTGCCAGCAGCTTGGCCGGGACAACCACCTACGAGCAGTACTTC.

The chain uses TRBV10-3 and TRBJ2-7; D assignment may be TRBD1 or TRBD2 (5 bases each). Germline values: CDR1 ENHRY, CDR2 SYGVKD. The CDR3 runs to 17 residues. V lost 0 bases, J lost 5 bases, and 20 bases lay in between. The CDR3 region is CAISESMSEGLGNEQYF. The CDR3 region has the DNA TGTGCCATCAGTGAGTCGATGAGTGAGGGGTTAGGCAACGAGCAGTACTTC.

The chain uses TRBV19 and TRBJ1-1; D not certain. This CDR3 has 13 amino acids. Germline V gene data show CDR1 as LNHDA and CDR2 as SQIVND (reference sequence). V was clipped by 6 bases and J by 0 bases, with 8 bases between them. The CDR3 here is CASSDLVNTEAFF. The CDR3 DNA is TGTGCCAGTAGCGATCTGGTGAACACTGAAGCTTTCTTT.

This clonotype appeared once. The chain couples TRBV6-5 to TRBJ2-1, with 7 bases that match TRBD2. Germline trimming cut 6 bases from V and 4 bases from J; bases unmatched to any gene: 6. The CDR3 is 14 amino acids. CDR1 is MNHEY and CDR2 is SVGAGI in the germline V gene. The CDR3 is CASRASGFYNEQFF. The CDR3 DNA sequence: TGTGCCAGCAGGGCTAGCGGTTTTTACAATGAGCAGTTCTTC.

The rearrangement uses TRBV7-9 and TRBJ1-4; no clear D gene. The CDR3 has 17 residues. The V gene's germline CDR1 is SEHNR and CDR2 FQNEAQ (reference sequence). Trimming pared 4 bases from V and 2 bases from J, leaving 17 bases between. CDR3 nucleotides: TGTGCCAGCAGCTCTAGGCGGGGAGTGAGGACTAATGAAAAACTGTTTTTT. Translating gives CASSSRRGVRTNEKLFF.

The chain employs TRBV28 and TRBJ1-1, with 9 bases matching TRBD1. With 1 base clipped from V and 6 bases from J, the junction kept 6 bases outside the gene matches. Germline lookup yields CDR1 MDHEN and CDR2 SYDVKM. The CDR3 is 15 residues long. In nucleotides, the CDR3 is TGTGCCAGCAGTTTATACCCGGGACAGGGTTCTGAAGCTTTCTTT. Its translation is CASSLYPGQGSEAFF.

CDR3 nucleotide sequence: TGCAGCGTTCCCACGGGGGGTCCTGAAGCTTTCTTT. This sequence encodes CSVPTGGPEAFF. The J gene is TRBJ1-1, the V gene TRBV29-1, with a tentative D call TRBD1 (5 bases). The CDR3 length is 12 residues. Germline V lookup: CDR1 SQVTM, CDR2 ANQGSEA. Trimming pared 5 bases from V and 6 bases from J, leaving 13 bases between. The full variable domain, rest sourced from reference TRBV29-1 and TRBJ1-1, is SAVISQKPSRDICQRGTSLTIQCQVDSQVTMMFWYRQQPGQSLTLIATANQGSEATYESGFVIDKFPISRPNLTFSTLTVSNMSPEDSSIYLCSVPTGGPEAFFGQGTRLTVV.

The genes are TRBV27 and TRBJ2-7, with D possibly called TRBD1 or TRBD2 (7 bases each). CDR3 size: 15 residues. Germline V gene sequence: CDR1 MNHEY, CDR2 SMNVEV (reference sequence). V dropped 1 base and J dropped 3 bases, with 13 bases sitting between them. CDR3 protein: CASSLWAGGDYEQYF. CDR3 nucleotide sequence: TGTGCCAGCAGTTTATGGGCAGGGGGGGACTACGAGCAGTACTTC.

The genes are TRBV4-3 and TRBJ2-3, with D hard to call. Per germline, CDR1 LGHNA and CDR2 YSLEER. V lost 4 bases, J lost 5 bases, and 16 bases lay in between. The CDR3 covers 15 residues. The CDR3 DNA is TGCGCCAGCAGCCTCGAATCCCGACCCGGAGATACGCAGTATTTT. Protein: CASSLESRPGDTQYF.

J is TRBJ1-3 and V is TRBV7-9; D is possibly TRBD1 (5 bases). V lost 4 bases to trimming and J lost 2 bases, with 15 bases between them. Germline V gives CDR1 SEHNR, CDR2 FQNEAQ (reference sequence). The CDR3 is 16 amino acids. CDR3 sequence reads: CASSSPGLGPGNTIYF. CDR3 nucleotide sequence: TGTGCCAGCAGCTCCCCCGGCTTGGGGCCTGGAAACACCATATATTTT.

The V and J genes are TRBV2 and TRBJ2-6, with D perhaps assigned TRBD1 or TRBD2 (5 bases each). The germline V gene encodes CDR1 SNHLY and CDR2 FYNNEI. This CDR3 is built from 19 residues. Trimming took off 7 bases at V and 0 bases at J, with 22 bases between the two ends. The CDR3 loop reads CASTTEGSRVTSGANVLTF. The CDR3 nucleotides read TGTGCCAGCACCACAGAGGGGTCCCGGGTTACCTCTGGGGCCAACGTCCTGACTTTC.

This rearrangement joins TRBV7-8 to TRBJ2-1; perhaps TRBD2 as D (7 bases). V was clipped by 0 bases and J by 7 bases, with 16 bases between them. The CDR3 covers 16 residues. Germline V gives CDR1 SGHVS, CDR2 FQNEAQ. CDR3 protein: CASSLAGGQGQNEQFF. In DNA, the CDR3 is TGTGCCAGCAGCTTAGCCGGGGGGCAAGGACAAAATGAGCAGTTCTTC.

The V call is TRBV7-2, the J call TRBJ2-1; possibly TRBD2 for D (5 bases). The length of the CDR3 is 14 residues. Per the germline V gene, CDR1 is SGHTA and CDR2 is FQGNSA. V dropped 6 bases and J dropped 2 bases, with 11 bases sitting between them. The CDR3 protein is CASRGSNPYNEQFF. CDR3 DNA sequence: TGTGCCAGCAGGGGGAGTAACCCCTACAATGAGCAGTTCTTC.

V gene TRBV15 combines with J gene TRBJ2-2; TRBD1 might be the D (5 bases). Deletions cut 5 bases from V and 4 bases from J, with 20 bases between. Looked up from germline, CDR1 is LNHNV and CDR2 is YYDKDF (reference sequence). The CDR3 runs 17 residues. This chain's CDR3 is CATSESGTGRATGELFF. The CDR3 DNA is TGTGCCACCAGCGAGAGTGGAACAGGCCGGGCCACCGGGGAGCTGTTTTTT. The complete variable domain, with remaining parts taken from reference TRBV15 and TRBJ2-2, reads DAMVIQNPRYQVTQFGKPVTLSCSQTLNHNVMYWYQQKSSQAPKLLFHYYDKDFNNEADTPDNFQSRRPNTSFCFLDIRSPGLGDTAMYLCATSESGTGRATGELFFGEGSRLTVL.

The DNA of the CDR3 is TGTGCCAGCAGCTTGGTATGGGCCGGGGAGACCCAGTACTTC. Its translation: CASSLVWAGETQYF. The chain is built from TRBV12-3 or TRBV12-4 and TRBJ2-5; D unclear. Between the trimmed V and J ends, which lost 6 bases and 5 bases, there was a span of 16 bases. The CDR3 consists of 14 residues.

This chain uses TRBV4-1 with TRBJ1-5; 8 bases map to TRBD1. The germline gives CDR1 MGHRA, CDR2 YSYEKL. V shed 1 base and J 6 bases; nucleotides not matched to a gene: 5. This CDR3 contains 15 residues. The CDR3 region has the DNA TGCGCCAGCAGCCAAGGCAGGGGGCTTGCTCAGCCCCAGCATTTT. It is translated as CASSQGRGLAQPQHF.

V is TRBV30 and J is TRBJ2-1; TRBD2 aligns across 11 bases. The CDR3 is made up of 16 amino acids. V lost 2 bases to trimming and J lost 5 bases; unmatched junction nucleotides: 8. Germline V lookup: CDR1 GTSNPN, CDR2 SVGIG (reference sequence). The CDR3 loop reads CAWSPTTSGEDNEQFF. The CDR3 nucleotides read TGTGCCTGGAGTCCTACGACTAGCGGGGAAGACAATGAGCAGTTCTTC.

J is TRBJ1-4 and V is TRBV10-3, with TRBD1 as a possible D gene (5 bases). The germline V gene encodes CDR1 ENHRY and CDR2 SYGVKD. V shed 10 bases and J shed 6 bases, with 21 bases lying between them. The CDR3 covers 15 residues. CDR3 sequence reads: CATSRHGALYEKLFF. CDR3 sequence (DNA): TGTGCCACGTCTCGGCACGGGGCACTTTATGAAAAACTGTTTTTT.

This clonotype has only one observation. J is TRBJ1-2 and V is TRBV10-3; 7 bases line up with TRBD1. The CDR3 loop spans 15 amino acids. CDR1 is ENHRY and CDR2 is SYGVKD in the germline V gene. J was trimmed by 4 bases and V by 2 bases; bases with no gene match: 7. CDR3 loop: CAISEDGTAFYGYTF. The CDR3 coding sequence is TGTGCCATCAGTGAGGATGGGACAGCCTTCTATGGCTACACCTTC.

This clonotype has just one count. This chain links TRBV11-2 with TRBJ1-2, with TRBD1 matching over 9 bases. Germline V gene lookup returns CDR1 SGHAT and CDR2 FQNNGV. V dropped 5 bases and J dropped 6; count of bases not matched to a gene: 10. The CDR3 loop spans 15 amino acids. DNA for the CDR3: TGTGCCAGCAGCATGACAGGGGGAATCTTTGATGGCTACACCTTC. This encodes CASSMTGGIFDGYTF.